Listed here are 21 T cell receptor beta chains from one sample, sequenced in a study of blood T cell repertoires in COVID-19. The table came from immunoSEQ multiplex PCR; TCRdb's copy has only in-frame clones and leaves some out. The sample comprises around 230,000 clones, roughly 85% of which are singletons, and 5.1% rests with the top ten. Sequencing was done on a sample of peripheral blood. Every receptor here comes from a man aged 50 or older with COVID-19, enrolled during active disease.

By frequency in the sample, this clone is medium-sized. Other DNA sequences in this specimen translate into the identical CDR3. The V call is TRBV7-3, the J call TRBJ2-3; 8 bases line up with TRBD2. This CDR3 is built from 15 residues. Germline CDR1 and CDR2: SGHTA and FQGTGA. The V gene end was trimmed by 4 bases and the J gene end by 0 bases; junction bases not matched to a gene: 3. The CDR3 sequence: CASSSLAGSTDTQYF. CDR3 DNA: TGTGCCAGCAGCTCCCTAGCGGGTAGCACAGATACGCAGTATTTT.

The genes are TRBV27 and TRBJ1-2; 8 nucleotides line up with TRBD1. Germline lookup yields CDR1 MNHEY and CDR2 SMNVEV (reference sequence). The V segment lost 2 bases and the J segment 4 bases; nucleotides outside the gene matches: 18. The CDR3 is made up of 19 amino acids. This CDR3 reads CASSLADPGGGTHPYGYTF. Written as DNA, the CDR3 is TGTGCCAGCAGTTTAGCAGACCCAGGGGGCGGAACGCACCCCTATGGCTACACCTTC.

This clone was picked up a small number of times. DNA of the CDR3: TGCGCCAGCAGCTTGACCCCGGGACTAGCGGGGGGTCCGTTGGATACGCAGTATTTT. Amino acid sequence: CASSLTPGLAGGPLDTQYF. V gene TRBV5-1 combines with J gene TRBJ2-3, with 15 positions matching TRBD2. Germline trimming cut 1 base from V and 6 bases from J; bases unmatched to any gene: 12. This CDR3 region has 19 residues. The germline gives CDR1 SGHRS, CDR2 YFSETQ. The full variable domain, with the rest looked up from reference TRBV5-1 and TRBJ2-3, is KAGVTQTPRYLIKTRGQQVTLSCSPISGHRSVSWYQQTPGQGLQFLFEYFSETQRNKGNFPGRFSGRQFSNSRSEMNVSTLELGDSALYLCASSLTPGLAGGPLDTQYFGPGTRLTVL.

The gene calls are TRBV15 and TRBJ2-7; the D gene is possibly TRBD2 (5 bases). This CDR3 contains 14 residues. The germline gives CDR1 LNHNV, CDR2 YYDKDF (reference sequence). The V end was cut by 5 bases, the J end by 4 bases, with 15 bases between. DNA for the CDR3: TGTGCCACCAGCGCCGTTGGAGGTCGGTACGAGCAGTACTTC. Amino acid sequence: CATSAVGGRYEQYF.

This clone occurred once. V usage is TRBV9 and J usage is TRBJ2-5, with a weak D call TRBD2 (6 bases). The CDR3 loop spans 17 amino acids. The germline V gene encodes CDR1 SGDLS and CDR2 YYNGEE. The V end was cut by 0 bases, the J end by 1 base, with 16 bases between. CDR3 amino acids: CASSVEAASDLQETQYF. CDR3 nucleotide sequence: TGTGCCAGCAGCGTAGAAGCGGCTAGCGACCTCCAAGAGACCCAGTACTTC.

The chain couples TRBV30 to TRBJ1-6, with 8 positions matching TRBD1. The CDR3 totals 13 residues. CDR1 and CDR2 from the germline V gene are GTSNPN and SVGIG (reference sequence). V trimming: 5 bases; J trimming: 9 bases; junction bases outside the gene matches: 6. The CDR3 sequence is CAWGQGASSPLHF. The CDR3 DNA is TGTGCCTGGGGGCAGGGGGCGAGTTCACCCCTCCACTTT.

The chain links TRBV13 to TRBJ2-3; 10 nucleotides line up with TRBD1. The CDR3 runs to 12 residues. CDR1 and CDR2 from the germline V gene are PRHDT and FYEKMQ (reference sequence). V lost 6 bases to trimming and J lost 8 bases; unmatched junction nucleotides: 2. CDR3 bases: TGTGCCAGCAGTGACAGGGGGCTTACGCAGTATTTT. It translates to CASSDRGLTQYF. The full variable domain, its missing parts supplied by reference TRBV13 and TRBJ2-3, is AAGVIQSPRHLIKEKRETATLKCYPIPRHDTVYWYQQGPGQDPQFLISFYEKMQSDKGSIPDRFSAQQFSDYHSELNMSSLELGDSALYFCASSDRGLTQYFGPGTRLTVL.

V and J are TRBV19 and TRBJ1-2, with D maybe TRBD1 (5 bases). Germline V gene sequence: CDR1 LNHDA, CDR2 SQIVND (reference sequence). This CDR3 is built from 15 residues. Trimming pared 7 bases from V and 0 bases from J, leaving 15 bases between. Here the CDR3 DNA reads TGTGCCAGTAAGGAGGGGCCCAACTCTAACTATGGCTACACCTTC. Translating it yields CASKEGPNSNYGYTF.

V usage is TRBV7-9 and J usage is TRBJ2-6; D gene ambiguous. From germline, CDR1 is SEHNR and CDR2 FQNEAQ (reference sequence). The CDR3 runs to 16 residues. Deletions cut 3 bases from V and 0 bases from J, with 9 bases between. CDR3 sequence: CASSLFLNSGANVLTF. The CDR3 DNA sequence: TGTGCCAGCAGCTTGTTCCTAAACTCTGGGGCCAACGTCCTGACTTTC.

The V and J genes are TRBV28 and TRBJ1-5, with TRBD1 matching over 7 bases. This CDR3 is 15 amino acids long. Germline CDR1 reads MDHEN; CDR2 reads SYDVKM. With 5 bases clipped from V and 7 bases from J, the junction kept 11 bases outside the gene matches. The CDR3 is CASSPPGTEGQPQHF. CDR3 nucleotide sequence: TGTGCCAGCAGTCCCCCCGGGACAGAAGGACAGCCCCAGCATTTT. The entire variable domain, with the rest obtained from reference TRBV28 and TRBJ1-5, is as follows: DVKVTQSSRYLVKRTGEKVFLECVQDMDHENMFWYRQDPGLGLRLIYFSYDVKMKEKGDIPEGYSVSREKKERFSLILESASTNQTSMYLCASSPPGTEGQPQHFGDGTRLSIL.

The chain uses TRBV12-3 or TRBV12-4 and TRBJ1-2; maybe TRBD1 (5 bases). The CDR3 has 12 amino acids. Trimming shortened V by 6 bases and J by 3 bases, and 8 bases separated the two germline ends. The CDR3: CASSDRDYGYTF. The CDR3 DNA follows: TGTGCCAGCAGCGACAGAGACTATGGCTACACCTTC.

The chain recombines TRBV5-1 with TRBJ2-2, with a tentative D call TRBD2 (5 bases). The germline V gene has CDR1 SGHRS and CDR2 YFSETQ. The CDR3 totals 16 residues. V lost 4 bases and J 1 base, leaving 14 bases between the germline ends. The CDR3 spells CASSGLPPLNTGELFF. The DNA of the CDR3 is TGCGCCAGCAGCGGACTTCCACCCCTGAACACCGGGGAGCTGTTTTTT.

The chain uses TRBV4-2 and TRBJ1-6; maybe TRBD1 (5 bases). CDR1 LGHNA and CDR2 YNFKEQ come from the germline V gene. V was clipped by 0 bases and J by 11 bases, with 11 bases between them. The CDR3 is 14 amino acids. The CDR3 spells CASSQDGARPPLHF. CDR3 bases: TGTGCCAGCAGCCAAGATGGGGCTAGACCACCCCTCCACTTT.

This clone was seen many times. The J gene is TRBJ2-3, the V gene TRBV6-1, with TRBD2 identical over 12 bases. V lost 2 bases and J lost 4; bases outside the gene matches: 1. This CDR3 has 15 residues. Germline V lookup: CDR1 MNHNS, CDR2 SASEGT. The chain's CDR3 is CASSELAGGPDTQYF. CDR3 coding DNA: TGTGCCAGCAGTGAACTAGCGGGGGGGCCAGATACGCAGTATTTT.

The CDR3 spells CASARQGWPEAFF. In DNA form, the CDR3 reads TGTGCTAGCGCCCGACAGGGGTGGCCTGAAGCTTTCTTT. The rearrangement links TRBV12-5 to TRBJ1-1; 8 bases map to TRBD1. Germline V gene sequence: CDR1 LGHNT, CDR2 FRNRAP. The V and J ends lost 9 bases and 6 bases, in that order; junction bases with no gene match: 9. The CDR3 runs 13 residues.

The chain is built from TRBV19 and TRBJ1-2; no clear D. CDR1 LNHDA and CDR2 SQIVND come from the germline V gene (reference sequence). V was clipped by 4 bases and J by 2 bases, with 11 bases between them. This CDR3 is built from 14 residues. The CDR3 sequence: CASSTLNSNYGYTF. The CDR3 nucleotides read TGTGCCAGTAGTACCCTTAACAGCAACTATGGCTACACCTTC. The variable domain in full, completed from reference TRBV19 and TRBJ1-2, reads DGGITQSPKYLFRKEGQNVTLSCEQNLNHDAMYWYRQDPGQGLRLIYYSQIVNDFQKGDIAEGYSVSREKKESFPLTVTSAQKNPTAFYLCASSTLNSNYGYTFGSGTRLTVV.

CDR3 DNA sequence: TGTGCCAGCAGTTACCTCATGGGGCACCGACAGTTCTTC. Its translation is CASSYLMGHRQFF. The rearrangement links TRBV6-2 or TRBV6-3 to TRBJ2-1, with D possibly being TRBD1 (5 bases). This CDR3 is built from 13 residues. The germline V gene has CDR1 MNHEY and CDR2 SVGEGT. Trimming stripped 2 bases from V and 13 bases from J, with 15 bases between.

CDR3 residues: CASATGDPYEQYF. CDR3 nucleotide sequence: TGTGCCTCCGCGACGGGGGACCCCTACGAGCAGTACTTC. The chain employs TRBV10-3 and TRBJ2-7; tentatively, D is TRBD2 (6 bases). In germline, CDR1 is ENHRY, CDR2 SYGVKD. V lost 11 bases and J lost 2, with 16 bases in between. The CDR3 is 13 residues long.

This clone was found a few times. The J gene is TRBJ1-6, the V gene TRBV18; D is unclear. The ends were cut back, 3 bases at V and 10 bases at J, with 13 bases in the middle. The CDR3 is made up of 14 amino acids. From germline, CDR1 is KGHSH and CDR2 LQKENI. CDR3 sequence (DNA): TGTGCCAGCTCACCCACCCGACAAGGATCACCCCTCCACTTT. It encodes CASSPTRQGSPLHF.

The gene calls are TRBV5-4 and TRBJ2-3, with 12 nucleotides matching TRBD2. The CDR3 consists of 17 residues. V shed 2 bases and J 6 bases; nucleotides not matched to a gene: 10. The V gene's germline CDR1 is SGHNT and CDR2 YYREEE (reference sequence). CDR3 sequence reads: CASSFPTSGGFQDTQYF. CDR3 coding DNA: TGTGCCAGCAGCTTCCCGACTAGCGGGGGATTCCAGGATACGCAGTATTTT.

The chain recombines TRBV27 with TRBJ1-1, with D unresolved. This CDR3 region has 15 residues. The germline gives CDR1 MNHEY, CDR2 SMNVEV (reference sequence). Trimming left V 6 bases short and J 5 bases short, with 19 bases between. The CDR3 loop reads CASRSRAGGWTEAFF. In DNA, the CDR3 is TGTGCCAGCAGGTCGAGGGCGGGAGGTTGGACTGAAGCTTTCTTT.